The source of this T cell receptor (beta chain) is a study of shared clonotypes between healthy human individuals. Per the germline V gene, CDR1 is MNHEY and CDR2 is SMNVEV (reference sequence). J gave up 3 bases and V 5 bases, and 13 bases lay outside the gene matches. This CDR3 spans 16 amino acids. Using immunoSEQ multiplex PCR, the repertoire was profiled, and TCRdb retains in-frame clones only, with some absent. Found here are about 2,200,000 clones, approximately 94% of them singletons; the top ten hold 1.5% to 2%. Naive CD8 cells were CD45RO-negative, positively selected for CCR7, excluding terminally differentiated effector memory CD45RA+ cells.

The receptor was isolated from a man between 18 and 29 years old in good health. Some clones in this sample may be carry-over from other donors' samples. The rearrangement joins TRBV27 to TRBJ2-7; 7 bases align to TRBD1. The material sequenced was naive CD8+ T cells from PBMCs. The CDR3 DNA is TGTGCCAGCAGTGTAAGCACCGGGACAGCTAGCTACGAGCAGTACTTC. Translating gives CASSVSTGTASYEQYF.